This T cell receptor beta chain was captured in a study of blood T cell repertoires in COVID-19. Study overall: T cells, B-cell-depleted T cells, or PBMCs provided the cDNA or gDNA that served as material.

Participants reported their clinical history, and cohort assignment relied on those reports. Symptom resolution, clearance, or two negative PCRs marked donors in Cohort 3 as recovered. J gave up 11 bases and V 6 bases, and 7 bases lay outside the gene matches. Germline assignment: CDR1 MDHEN and CDR2 SYDVKM. The CDR3 spans 13 residues. The protocol was immunoSEQ multiplex PCR, while the TCRdb copy is restricted to in-frame clones and leaves out a portion. In the table there are around 240,000 clones, 80% to 90% of which are singletons. The source is a woman aged 50 to 60 who had recovered from COVID-19. V usage is TRBV28 and J usage is TRBJ1-4, with TRBD1 matching over 9 bases. Sequencing was carried out using PBMCs or T cells enriched from blood (not recorded which). For the CDR3, the DNA is TGTGCCAGCAGCAAACAGGGGGCGGAGAAACTGTTTTTT. It is translated as CASSKQGAEKLFF.